The T cell receptor (beta chain) under discussion was sequenced for a study of regulatory T cells in long-lasting Graves disease. Findings of the study overall: Possibly, too few samples lowered accuracy.

With regard to this clonotype: The antigen remains unidentified.

Documented time point: newly diagnosed GD, antithyroid drugs for less than 3 months. Extracted RNA from PBMCs served as the source of the TCR library. Enrollment of patients was through an endocrinology department in Xi'an, China. Researchers made TCR beta libraries by using iRepertoire HTBI primers and running Arm-PCR on CDR3 regions. TCRdb passed the multiplex PCR reads through MiXCR, listing each CDR3 protein once. The sample holds about 420,000 distinct CDR3 sequences, less than 20% seen once. The sample was also linked to a second study, of T cells in Graves' hyperthyroidism and ophthalmopathy. That investigation notes: A patient was excluded if there was uncontrolled infection, other autoimmune disease, pregnancy or lactation.

The sequence was collected from a woman aged 18-29 years with Graves disease. Sequences were derived from peripheral blood mononuclear cells (PBMCs), sampled at new diagnosis, from a patient treated with antithyroid drugs.

CDR3 sequence reads: CAIGPLDEQFF. The CDR3, as DNA: TGTGCCATTGGACCGCTTGATGAGCAGTTCTTC. The chain joins TRBV10-3 to TRBJ2-1; no reliable D call. Germline loops: CDR1 ENHRY, CDR2 SYGVKD. Trimming took 9 bases from V and 8 from J, leaving 11 bases between them. The CDR3 has 11 residues.